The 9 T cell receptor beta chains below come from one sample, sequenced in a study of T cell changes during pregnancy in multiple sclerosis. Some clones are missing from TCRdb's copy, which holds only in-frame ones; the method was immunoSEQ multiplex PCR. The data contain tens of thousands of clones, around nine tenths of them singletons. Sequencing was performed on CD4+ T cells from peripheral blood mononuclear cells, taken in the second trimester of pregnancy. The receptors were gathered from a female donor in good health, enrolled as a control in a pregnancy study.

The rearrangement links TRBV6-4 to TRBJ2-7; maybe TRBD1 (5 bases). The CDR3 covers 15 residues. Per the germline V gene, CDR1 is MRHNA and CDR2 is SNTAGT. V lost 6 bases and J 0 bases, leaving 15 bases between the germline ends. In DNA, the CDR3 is TGTGCCAGCAGAGCCCAGGGCCTCAGCTCCTACGAGCAGTACTTC. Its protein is CASRAQGLSSYEQYF.

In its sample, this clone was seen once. The CDR3 protein is CASSDQGVPSYEQYF. In nucleotides, the CDR3 is TGTGCCAGCAGTGACCAGGGGGTGCCCTCCTACGAGCAGTACTTC. The chain couples TRBV2 to TRBJ2-7; 7 bases match TRBD1. This CDR3 contains 15 residues. J lost 0 bases, V lost 3 bases, and 5 bases had no gene match. Germline V gene data show CDR1 as SNHLY and CDR2 as FYNNEI.

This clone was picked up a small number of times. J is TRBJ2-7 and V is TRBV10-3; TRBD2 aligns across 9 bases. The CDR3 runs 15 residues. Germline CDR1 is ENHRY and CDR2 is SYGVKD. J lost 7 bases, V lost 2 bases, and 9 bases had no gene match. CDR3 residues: CAISEQNSGGEEQYF. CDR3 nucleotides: TGTGCCATCAGTGAGCAGAATAGCGGGGGTGAGGAGCAGTACTTC.

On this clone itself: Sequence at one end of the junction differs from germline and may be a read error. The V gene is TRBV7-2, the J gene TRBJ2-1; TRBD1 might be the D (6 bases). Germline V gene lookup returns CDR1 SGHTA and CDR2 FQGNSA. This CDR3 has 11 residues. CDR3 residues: CASSLEGEHFF. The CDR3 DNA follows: TGTGCCAGCAGCTTAGAGGGGGAGCATTTCTTC. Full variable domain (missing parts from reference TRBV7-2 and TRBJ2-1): GAGVSQSPSNKVTEKGKDVELRCDPISGHTALYWYRQSLGQGLEFLIYFQGNSAPDKSGLPSDRFSAERTGGSVSTLTIQRTQQEDSAVYLCASSLEGEHFFGPGTRLTVL.

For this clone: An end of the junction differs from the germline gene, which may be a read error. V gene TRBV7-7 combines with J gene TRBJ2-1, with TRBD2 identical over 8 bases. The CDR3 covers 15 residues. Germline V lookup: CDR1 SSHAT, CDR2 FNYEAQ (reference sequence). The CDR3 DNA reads TGTGCTAGCAGCCCCTTGGCGGGGGGTTCGCGCGAGCAGTTCTTC. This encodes CASSPLAGGSREQFF.

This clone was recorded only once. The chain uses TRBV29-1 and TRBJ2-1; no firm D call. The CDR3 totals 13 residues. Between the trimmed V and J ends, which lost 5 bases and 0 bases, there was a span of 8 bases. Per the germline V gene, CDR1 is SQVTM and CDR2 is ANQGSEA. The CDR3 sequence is CSVSWSSYNEQFF. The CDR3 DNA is TGCAGCGTTAGCTGGAGCTCCTACAATGAGCAGTTCTTC.

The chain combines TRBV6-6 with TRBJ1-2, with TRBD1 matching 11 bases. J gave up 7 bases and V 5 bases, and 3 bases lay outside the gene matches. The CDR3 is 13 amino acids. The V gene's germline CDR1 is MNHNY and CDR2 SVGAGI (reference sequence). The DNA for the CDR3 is TGTGCCAGCAGTGGGGGACAGGGGGGTGGCTACACCTTC. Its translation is CASSGGQGGGYTF.

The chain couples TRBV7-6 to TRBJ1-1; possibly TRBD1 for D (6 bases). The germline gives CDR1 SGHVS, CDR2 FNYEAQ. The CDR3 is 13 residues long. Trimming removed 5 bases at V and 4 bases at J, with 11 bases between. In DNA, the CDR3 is TGTGCCAGCAGCCCTACCAGGGGCACTGAAGCTTTCTTT. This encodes CASSPTRGTEAFF.

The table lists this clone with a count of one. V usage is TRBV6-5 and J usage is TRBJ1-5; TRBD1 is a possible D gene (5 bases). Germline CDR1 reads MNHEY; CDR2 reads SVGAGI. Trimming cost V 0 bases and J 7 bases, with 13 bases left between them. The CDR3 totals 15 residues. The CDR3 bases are TGTGCCAGCAGTTACTCTCCGGAGGGGAACCAGCCCCAGCATTTT. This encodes CASSYSPEGNQPQHF.